The 24 T cell receptor beta chains presented below share a single source sample, sequenced in a study of blood T cell repertoires in COVID-19. Clones were sequenced by immunoSEQ multiplex PCR, and TCRdb holds only the in-frame ones, with some missing. The table records about 100,000 clones, roughly four fifths of them present only once. Sequenced material: peripheral blood. The receptors originated from a man between 60 and 75 years old with acute or convalescent COVID-19.

This clone appeared a single time. The chain couples TRBV7-3 to TRBJ2-5, with TRBD2 matching 8 bases. Germline V gene lookup returns CDR1 SGHTA and CDR2 FQGTGA. The J segment lost 4 bases and the V segment lost 6 bases, leaving 4 bases of the junction unmatched. The CDR3 is 13 amino acids. In nucleotides, the CDR3 is TGTGCCAGCAGTCCGGGAGGGCGAGAGACCCAGTACTTC. Translating gives CASSPGGRETQYF.

The chain recombines TRBV7-9 with TRBJ1-6; D remains ambiguous. Germline loops: CDR1 SEHNR, CDR2 FQNEAQ (reference sequence). The CDR3 runs 14 residues. Trimming removed 6 bases at V and 5 bases at J, with 11 bases between. The CDR3 DNA reads as TGTGCCAGCAGTATGACACAAAATAATTCACCCCTCCACTTT. Amino acid sequence: CASSMTQNNSPLHF.

This sequence joins TRBV6-6 and TRBJ2-7, with a possible D match to TRBD1 (5 bases). The germline V gene encodes CDR1 MNHNY and CDR2 SVGAGI (reference sequence). The CDR3 has 12 residues. Trimming pared 9 bases from V and 0 bases from J, leaving 9 bases between. This chain's CDR3 is CARVGASYEQYF. Written as DNA, the CDR3 is TGTGCCAGGGTAGGGGCCTCCTACGAGCAGTACTTC.

The rearrangement joins TRBV2 to TRBJ1-4, with 7 bases identical to TRBD1. CDR3 length: 14 residues. J lost 8 bases, V lost 6 bases, and 9 bases had no gene match. Looked up from germline, CDR1 is SNHLY and CDR2 is FYNNEI. CDR3 sequence (DNA): TGTGCCAGCAGCCGGGGACAGTCGAGCGAAAAACTGTTTTTT. Its translation: CASSRGQSSEKLFF.

The V gene is TRBV11-2, the J gene TRBJ1-1; D is perhaps TRBD1 (5 bases). The CDR3 is 11 residues long. Germline V CDR1 and CDR2: SGHAT, FQNNGV. Trimming left V 6 bases short and J 8 bases short, with 10 bases between. The CDR3 reads CASSFQGEAFF. CDR3 coding DNA: TGTGCCAGCAGTTTCCAGGGCGAAGCTTTCTTT.

The V and J genes are TRBV5-4 and TRBJ1-1; possibly TRBD1 for D (5 bases). CDR3 size: 15 residues. From germline, CDR1 is SGHNT and CDR2 YYREEE (reference sequence). V was clipped by 9 bases and J by 1 base, with 19 bases between them. As DNA, the CDR3 is TGTGCCACTTCCATGGCAGGGCCAAGGAACACTGAAGCTTTCTTT. Its protein product is CATSMAGPRNTEAFF. The variable domain in full, with the rest retrieved from reference TRBV5-4 and TRBJ1-1, is ETGVTQSPTHLIKTRGQQVTLRCSSQSGHNTVSWYQQALGQGPQFIFQYYREEENGRGNFPPRFSGLQFPNYSSELNVNALELDDSALYLCATSMAGPRNTEAFFGQGTRLTVV.

This chain connects TRBV28 to TRBJ2-1, with 9 bases fitting TRBD2. This CDR3 is 16 amino acids long. CDR1 and CDR2 (germline): MDHEN, SYDVKM. V dropped 4 bases and J dropped 8; count of bases not matched to a gene: 12. CDR3 nucleotide sequence: TGTGCCAGCAGTTCGACCTCTAGCGGGACCCGAGATGAGCAGTTCTTC. This translates into CASSSTSSGTRDEQFF.

The V gene is TRBV7-3, the J gene TRBJ2-2, with 9 nucleotides matching TRBD2. Germline trimming cut 2 bases from V and 5 bases from J; bases unmatched to any gene: 3. CDR3 length: 15 residues. CDR1 is SGHTA, CDR2 FQGTGA, per germline. The DNA for the CDR3 is TGTGCCAGCAGCTTACGGCTAGCGGGGACCGGGGAGCTGTTTTTT. Translated, it gives CASSLRLAGTGELFF.

This sequence joins TRBV16 and TRBJ1-1, with D unclear. The CDR3 covers 13 residues. Germline lookup yields CDR1 KGHSY and CDR2 FQNENV. V lost 2 bases, J lost 7 bases, and 11 bases lay in between. The CDR3 nucleotides read TGTGCCAGCAGCCAAGCGGCCCGGGGTGAAGCTTTCTTT. Protein: CASSQAARGEAFF.

V is TRBV11-2 and J is TRBJ2-5; 9 nucleotides align to TRBD2. CDR1 is SGHAT, CDR2 FQNNGV, per germline. This CDR3 is 17 amino acids long. Trimming took 1 base from V and 5 from J; bases not matched to a gene: 11. The DNA for the CDR3 is TGTGCCAGCAGCTTAGTGGGAGCGGGAGGAAGGAGGGAGACCCAGTACTTC. This sequence encodes CASSLVGAGGRRETQYF.

The genes are TRBV5-6 and TRBJ1-1; no reliable D call. The CDR3 consists of 15 residues. Germline values: CDR1 SGHDT, CDR2 YYEEEE. V was shortened by 2 bases and J by 11 bases, with 22 bases between the two germline ends. CDR3 residues: CASSLRRGLSGGAFF. CDR3 bases: TGTGCCAGCAGCTTAAGGCGGGGTCTCTCGGGTGGTGCTTTCTTT.

The chain couples TRBV6-5 to TRBJ2-1; tentative D call: TRBD2 (5 bases). Germline V gene lookup returns CDR1 MNHEY and CDR2 SVGAGI. This CDR3 has 14 residues. Trimming removed 8 bases from V and 0 bases from J, with 11 bases in between. The CDR3 is CASFRDTSYNEQFF. CDR3 bases: TGTGCCAGCTTCCGGGATACCTCCTACAATGAGCAGTTCTTC.

This chain joins TRBV5-4 and TRBJ1-1; no firm D call. Germline values: CDR1 SGHNT, CDR2 YYREEE (reference sequence). V was clipped by 0 bases and J by 1 base, with 7 bases between them. The CDR3 is 14 amino acids. The CDR3, as DNA: TGTGCCAGCAGCTTGGCGGGGTCGAACACTGAAGCTTTCTTT. Its translation is CASSLAGSNTEAFF.

The sample holds one count of this clone. V and J are TRBV6-5 and TRBJ1-3; 7 bases are a match to TRBD1. The CDR3 consists of 15 residues. Germline assignment: CDR1 MNHEY and CDR2 SVGAGI. J gave up 0 bases and V 5 bases, and 4 bases lay outside the gene matches. The CDR3 region is CASSRDSLSGNTIYF. In DNA, the CDR3 is TGTGCCAGCAGTCGGGACAGCCTCTCTGGAAACACCATATATTTT.

J is TRBJ1-4 and V is TRBV5-6; 8 bases match TRBD1. The V and J ends lost 4 bases and 0 bases, in that order; junction bases with no gene match: 11. Germline CDR1 and CDR2: SGHDT and YYEEEE. The CDR3 length is 18 residues. The CDR3: CASSPGTGDLTTNEKLFF. The CDR3 region has the DNA TGTGCCAGCAGCCCCGGGACAGGAGACCTTACAACTAATGAAAAACTGTTTTTT.

V usage is TRBV7-2 and J usage is TRBJ2-1; 11 nucleotides align to TRBD2. The CDR3 has 15 amino acids. The junction had 3 bases not matched to a gene; V was cut back by 4 bases and J by 4 bases. Per the germline V gene, CDR1 is SGHTA and CDR2 is FQGNSA. CDR3 DNA sequence: TGTGCCAGCAGCTCTGGGACTAGCGGATACAATGAGCAGTTCTTC. This translates into CASSSGTSGYNEQFF. Together with reference TRBV7-2 and TRBJ2-1, the CDR3 gives the full variable domain: GAGVSQSPSNKVTEKGKDVELRCDPISGHTALYWYRQSLGQGLEFLIYFQGNSAPDKSGLPSDRFSAERTGGSVSTLTIQRTQQEDSAVYLCASSSGTSGYNEQFFGPGTRLTVL.

J is TRBJ1-1 and V is TRBV5-1, with a weak D call TRBD1 (6 bases). V gave up 5 bases and J gave up 0 bases, with 14 bases separating them. Per the germline V gene, CDR1 is SGHRS and CDR2 is YFSETQ. The CDR3 consists of 15 residues. The CDR3 reads CASSGTGTLNTEAFF. CDR3 sequence (DNA): TGCGCCAGCAGTGGTACCGGGACACTGAACACTGAAGCTTTCTTT.

The chain couples TRBV5-1 to TRBJ2-1; 7 nucleotides agree with TRBD2. V was pared by 3 bases and J by 4 bases, with 4 bases of the junction left unmatched. The CDR3 runs to 14 residues. Germline values: CDR1 SGHRS, CDR2 YFSETQ. The CDR3 coding sequence is TGCGCCAGCAGCTCGGCTAGCGGTTACAATGAGCAGTTCTTC. This codes for CASSSASGYNEQFF. Variable domain in full (rest from reference TRBV5-1 and TRBJ2-1): KAGVTQTPRYLIKTRGQQVTLSCSPISGHRSVSWYQQTPGQGLQFLFEYFSETQRNKGNFPGRFSGRQFSNSRSEMNVSTLELGDSALYLCASSSASGYNEQFFGPGTRLTVL.

This clone was observed a handful of times. V and J are TRBV5-1 and TRBJ2-1, with D possibly TRBD2 on 5 matching bases. Trimming took off 3 bases at V and 7 bases at J, with 11 bases between the two ends. The CDR3 is 13 residues long. Per the germline V gene, CDR1 is SGHRS and CDR2 is YFSETQ. The DNA for the CDR3 is TGCGCCAGCAGCTCAGCAGGCGGGAATGAGCAGTTCTTC. Translated: CASSSAGGNEQFF.

There are a few counts of this clone. The chain is built from TRBV5-1 and TRBJ1-6, with a tentative D call TRBD1 (6 bases). Germline V gene lookup returns CDR1 SGHRS and CDR2 YFSETQ. This CDR3 comprises 15 residues. The V and J ends lost 0 bases and 6 bases respectively, with 10 bases between them. The CDR3 DNA is TGCGCCAGCAGCTTGGCTACAGGGAGTAATTCACCCCTCCACTTT. It yields the protein CASSLATGSNSPLHF.

V and J are TRBV5-1 and TRBJ1-4, with 7 nucleotides matching TRBD1. V lost 7 bases, J lost 8 bases, and 8 bases stayed unmatched. The CDR3 has 13 amino acids. Germline V CDR1 and CDR2: SGHRS, YFSETQ. CDR3 DNA sequence: TGCGCCAGCCGGTCAGGGGGTGACGAAAAACTGTTTTTT. Translating it yields CASRSGGDEKLFF. Full variable domain (remainder filled in from reference TRBV5-1 and TRBJ1-4): KAGVTQTPRYLIKTRGQQVTLSCSPISGHRSVSWYQQTPGQGLQFLFEYFSETQRNKGNFPGRFSGRQFSNSRSEMNVSTLELGDSALYLCASRSGGDEKLFFGSGTQLSVL.

The V and J genes are TRBV9 and TRBJ1-2, with a possible D match to TRBD1 (6 bases). V gave up 1 base and J gave up 4 bases, with 14 bases separating them. Germline values: CDR1 SGDLS, CDR2 YYNGEE. This CDR3 is 15 amino acids long. The CDR3 protein is CASSVSGTGRYGYTF. Written as DNA, the CDR3 is TGTGCCAGCAGCGTATCAGGAACAGGGCGCTATGGCTACACCTTC. The whole variable domain, remainder taken from reference TRBV9 and TRBJ1-2, is DSGVTQTPKHLITATGQRVTLRCSPRSGDLSVYWYQQSLDQGLQFLIQYYNGEERAKGNILERFSAQQFPDLHSELNLSSLELGDSALYFCASSVSGTGRYGYTFGSGTRLTVV.

This clone was counted only a few times. The gene calls are TRBV6-5 and TRBJ2-7, with a tentative D call TRBD1 (6 bases). Germline V gene lookup returns CDR1 MNHEY and CDR2 SVGAGI. V was cut by 4 bases and J by 3 bases, with 13 bases left in between. CDR3 length: 14 residues. The DNA for the CDR3 is TGTGCCAGCAGTTTAGACAGGTTGCGCTACGAGCAGTACTTC. Translated: CASSLDRLRYEQYF.

The chain recombines TRBV5-1 with TRBJ2-3, with a weak D call TRBD2 (6 bases). The CDR3 covers 15 residues. Germline V lookup: CDR1 SGHRS, CDR2 YFSETQ. V was pared by 0 bases and J by 0 bases, with 8 bases between. CDR3 sequence (DNA): TGCGCCAGCAGCTTGGTAGCGGTTAGCACAGATACGCAGTATTTT. Translation gives CASSLVAVSTDTQYF. The whole variable domain, remainder taken from reference TRBV5-1 and TRBJ2-3, is KAGVTQTPRYLIKTRGQQVTLSCSPISGHRSVSWYQQTPGQGLQFLFEYFSETQRNKGNFPGRFSGRQFSNSRSEMNVSTLELGDSALYLCASSLVAVSTDTQYFGPGTRLTVL.